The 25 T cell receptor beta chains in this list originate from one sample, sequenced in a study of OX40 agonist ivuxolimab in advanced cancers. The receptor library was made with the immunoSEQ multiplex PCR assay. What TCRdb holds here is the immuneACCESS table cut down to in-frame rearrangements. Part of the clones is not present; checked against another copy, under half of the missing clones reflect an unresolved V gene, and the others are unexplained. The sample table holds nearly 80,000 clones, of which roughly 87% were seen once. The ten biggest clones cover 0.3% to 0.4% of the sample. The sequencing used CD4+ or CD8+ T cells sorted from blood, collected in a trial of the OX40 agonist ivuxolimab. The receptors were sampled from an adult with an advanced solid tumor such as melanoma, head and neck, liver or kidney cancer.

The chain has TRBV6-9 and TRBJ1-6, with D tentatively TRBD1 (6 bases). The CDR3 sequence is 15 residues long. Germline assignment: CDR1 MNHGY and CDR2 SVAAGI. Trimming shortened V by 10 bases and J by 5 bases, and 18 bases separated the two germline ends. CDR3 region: CATQPRDIDNSPLHF. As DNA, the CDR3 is TGTGCCACTCAACCCCGGGACATCGATAATTCACCCCTCCACTTT.

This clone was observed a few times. CDR3 loop: CASSQERGRLNSPLHF. Here the CDR3 DNA reads TGTGCCAGCAGCCAAGAAAGGGGCAGACTAAATTCACCCCTCCACTTT. The chain uses TRBV14 and TRBJ1-6; perhaps TRBD1 as D (5 bases). CDR3 length: 16 amino acids. Germline V CDR1 and CDR2: SGHDN, FVKESK. The germline V and J ends were trimmed by 0 bases and 7 bases, with 13 bases remaining between them.

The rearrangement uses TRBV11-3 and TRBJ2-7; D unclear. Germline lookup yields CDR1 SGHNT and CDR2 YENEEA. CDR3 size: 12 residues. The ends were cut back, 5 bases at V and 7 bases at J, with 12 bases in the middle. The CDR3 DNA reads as TGTGCCAGCAGCCTGCTTTCCGTGGAGCAGTACTTC. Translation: CASSLLSVEQYF.

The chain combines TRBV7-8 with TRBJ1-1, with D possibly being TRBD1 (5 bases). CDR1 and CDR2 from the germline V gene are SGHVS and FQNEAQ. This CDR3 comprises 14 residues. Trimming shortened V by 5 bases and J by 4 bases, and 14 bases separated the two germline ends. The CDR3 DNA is TGTGCCAGCAGCGCAGGGAGGGGTGGCACTGAAGCTTTCTTT. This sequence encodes CASSAGRGGTEAFF.

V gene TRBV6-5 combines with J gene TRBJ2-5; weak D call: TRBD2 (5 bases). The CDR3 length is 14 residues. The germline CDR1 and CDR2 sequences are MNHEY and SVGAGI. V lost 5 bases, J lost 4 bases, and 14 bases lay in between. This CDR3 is CASSPLGFGETQYF. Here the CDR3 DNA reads TGTGCCAGCAGTCCACTAGGGTTCGGAGAGACCCAGTACTTC.

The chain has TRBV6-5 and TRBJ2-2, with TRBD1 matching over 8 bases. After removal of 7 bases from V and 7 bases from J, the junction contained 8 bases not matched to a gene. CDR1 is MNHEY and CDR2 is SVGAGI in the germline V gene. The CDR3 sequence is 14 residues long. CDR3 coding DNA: TGTGCCAGCAAATTGGACAGGGCGGGCGGGGAGCTGTTTTTT. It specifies CASKLDRAGGELFF.

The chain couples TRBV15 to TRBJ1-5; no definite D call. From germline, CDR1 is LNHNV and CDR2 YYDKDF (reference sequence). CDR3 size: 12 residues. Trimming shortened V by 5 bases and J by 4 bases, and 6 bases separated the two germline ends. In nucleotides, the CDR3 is TGTGCCACCAGCCGAGGGAATCAGCCCCAGCATTTT. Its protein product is CATSRGNQPQHF.

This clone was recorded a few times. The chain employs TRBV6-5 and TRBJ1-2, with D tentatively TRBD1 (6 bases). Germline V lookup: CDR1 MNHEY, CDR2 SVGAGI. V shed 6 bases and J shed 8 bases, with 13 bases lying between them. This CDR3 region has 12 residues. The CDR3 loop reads CASSPEGEGYTF. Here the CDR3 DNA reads TGTGCCAGCAGCCCTGAGGGGGAAGGCTACACCTTC.

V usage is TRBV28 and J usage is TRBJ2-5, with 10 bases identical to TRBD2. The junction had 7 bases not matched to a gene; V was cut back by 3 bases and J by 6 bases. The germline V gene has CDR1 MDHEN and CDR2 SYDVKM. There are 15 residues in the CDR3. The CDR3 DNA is TGTGCCAGCAGTTTGCTAGCGGGGGCCAGGCAGACCCAGTACTTC. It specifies CASSLLAGARQTQYF. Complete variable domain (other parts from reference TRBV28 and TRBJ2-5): DVKVTQSSRYLVKRTGEKVFLECVQDMDHENMFWYRQDPGLGLRLIYFSYDVKMKEKGDIPEGYSVSREKKERFSLILESASTNQTSMYLCASSLLAGARQTQYFGPGTRLLVL.

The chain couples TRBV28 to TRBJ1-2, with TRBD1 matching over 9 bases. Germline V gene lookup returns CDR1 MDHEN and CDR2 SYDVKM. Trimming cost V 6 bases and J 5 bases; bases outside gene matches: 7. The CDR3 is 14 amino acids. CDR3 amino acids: CASRTGGSGYGYTF. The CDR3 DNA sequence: TGTGCCAGCAGAACAGGGGGCTCGGGATATGGCTACACCTTC.

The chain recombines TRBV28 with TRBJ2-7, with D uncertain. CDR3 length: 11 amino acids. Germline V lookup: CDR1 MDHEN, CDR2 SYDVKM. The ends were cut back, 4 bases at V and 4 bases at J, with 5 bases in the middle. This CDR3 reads CASSSNYEQYV. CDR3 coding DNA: TGTGCCAGCAGTTCCAATTACGAGCAGTACGTC.

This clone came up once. This CDR3 is CASSPKGTESRSLAFF. CDR3 bases: TGTGCCAGCAGTCCCAAGGGGACAGAGAGTCGAAGTTTAGCTTTCTTT. This sequence joins TRBV6-6 and TRBJ1-1, with 7 bases matching TRBD1. Germline CDR1 and CDR2: MNHNY and SVGAGI (reference sequence). Trimming cost V 5 bases and J 10 bases; bases outside gene matches: 19. The CDR3 consists of 16 residues.

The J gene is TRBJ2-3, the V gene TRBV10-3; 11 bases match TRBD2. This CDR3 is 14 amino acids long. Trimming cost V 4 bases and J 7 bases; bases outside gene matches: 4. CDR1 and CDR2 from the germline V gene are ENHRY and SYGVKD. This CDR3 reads CAISVAGGPNTQYF. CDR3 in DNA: TGTGCCATCAGTGTAGCGGGGGGGCCCAATACGCAGTATTTT.

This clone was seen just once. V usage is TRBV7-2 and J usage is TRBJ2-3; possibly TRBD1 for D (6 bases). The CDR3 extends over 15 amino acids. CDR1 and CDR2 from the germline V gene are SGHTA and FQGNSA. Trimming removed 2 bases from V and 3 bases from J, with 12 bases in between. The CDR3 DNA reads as TGTGCCAGCAGCTTAATCAGGGGTTTAACAGATACGCAGTATTTT. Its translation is CASSLIRGLTDTQYF.

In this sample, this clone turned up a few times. CDR3 amino acids: CASSLWDTEAFF. The CDR3 DNA follows: TGTGCCAGCAGCTTATGGGACACTGAAGCTTTCTTT. This chain links TRBV7-9 with TRBJ1-1; no clear D. Trimming removed 2 bases at V and 3 bases at J, with 4 bases between. Germline loops: CDR1 SEHNR, CDR2 FQNEAQ (reference sequence). The CDR3 is made up of 12 amino acids.

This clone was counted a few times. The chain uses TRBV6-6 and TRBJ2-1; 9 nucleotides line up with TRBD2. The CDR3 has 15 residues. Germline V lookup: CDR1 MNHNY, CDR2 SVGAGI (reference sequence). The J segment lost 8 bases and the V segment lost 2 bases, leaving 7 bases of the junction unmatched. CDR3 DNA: TGTGCCAGCAGTTACGGGCTAGCGGGGAGGCATGAGCAGTTCTTC. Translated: CASSYGLAGRHEQFF.

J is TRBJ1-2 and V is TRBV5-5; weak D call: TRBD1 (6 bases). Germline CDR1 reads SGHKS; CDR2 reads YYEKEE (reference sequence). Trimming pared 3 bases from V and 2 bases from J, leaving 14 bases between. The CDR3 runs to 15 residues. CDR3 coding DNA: TGTGCCAGCAGCTCGGCAGGGGCTACCAACTATGGCTACACCTTC. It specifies CASSSAGATNYGYTF.

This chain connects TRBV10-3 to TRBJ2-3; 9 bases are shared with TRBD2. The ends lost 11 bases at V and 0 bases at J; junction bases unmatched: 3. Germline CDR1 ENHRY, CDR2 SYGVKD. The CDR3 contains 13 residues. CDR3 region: CASSGESTDTQYF. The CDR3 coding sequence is TGTGCCTCTAGCGGGGAGAGCACAGATACGCAGTATTTT.

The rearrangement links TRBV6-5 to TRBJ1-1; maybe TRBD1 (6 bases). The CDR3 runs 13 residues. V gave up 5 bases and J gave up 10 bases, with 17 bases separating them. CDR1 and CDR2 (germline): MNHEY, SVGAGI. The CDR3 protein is CASSQDRGAVAFF. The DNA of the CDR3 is TGTGCCAGCAGTCAGGACCGGGGGGCTGTAGCTTTCTTT.

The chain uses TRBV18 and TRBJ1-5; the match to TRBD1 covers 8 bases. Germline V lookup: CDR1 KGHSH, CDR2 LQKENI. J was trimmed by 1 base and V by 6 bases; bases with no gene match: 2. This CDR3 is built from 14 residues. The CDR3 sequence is CASSRQGSNQPQHF. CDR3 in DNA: TGTGCCAGCTCCAGACAGGGGAGCAATCAGCCCCAGCATTTT.

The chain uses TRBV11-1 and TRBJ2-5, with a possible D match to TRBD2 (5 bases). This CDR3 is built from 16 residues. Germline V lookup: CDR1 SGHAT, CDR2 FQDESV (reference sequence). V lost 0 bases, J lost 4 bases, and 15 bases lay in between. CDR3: CASSLAGEGQGETQYF. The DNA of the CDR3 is TGTGCCAGCAGCTTAGCAGGAGAGGGCCAAGGAGAGACCCAGTACTTC.

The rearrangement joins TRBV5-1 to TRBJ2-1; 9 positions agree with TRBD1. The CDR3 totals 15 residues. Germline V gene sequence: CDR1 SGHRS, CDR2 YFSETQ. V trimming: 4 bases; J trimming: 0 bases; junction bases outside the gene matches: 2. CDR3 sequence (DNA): TGCGCCAGCAGCGGGGGACAGGGCTCCTACAATGAGCAGTTCTTC. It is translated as CASSGGQGSYNEQFF.

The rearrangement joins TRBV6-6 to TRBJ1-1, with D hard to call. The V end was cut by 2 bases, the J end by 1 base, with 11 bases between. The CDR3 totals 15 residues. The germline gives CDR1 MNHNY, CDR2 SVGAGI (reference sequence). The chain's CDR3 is CASSYAARGNTEAFF. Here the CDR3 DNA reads TGTGCCAGCAGTTACGCCGCCCGAGGGAACACTGAAGCTTTCTTT.

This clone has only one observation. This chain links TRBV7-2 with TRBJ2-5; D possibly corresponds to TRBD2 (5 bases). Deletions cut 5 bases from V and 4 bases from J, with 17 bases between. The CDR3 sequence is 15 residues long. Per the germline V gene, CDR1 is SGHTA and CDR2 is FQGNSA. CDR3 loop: CASSREGSERETQYF. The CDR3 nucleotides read TGTGCCAGCAGCCGCGAGGGTAGCGAGCGAGAGACCCAGTACTTC.

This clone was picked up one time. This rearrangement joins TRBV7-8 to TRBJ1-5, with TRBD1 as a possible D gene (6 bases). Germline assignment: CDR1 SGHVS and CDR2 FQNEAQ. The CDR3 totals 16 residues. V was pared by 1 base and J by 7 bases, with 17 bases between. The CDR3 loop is CASSLGARGAGQPQHF. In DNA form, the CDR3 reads TGTGCCAGCAGCTTAGGAGCCCGGGGGGCAGGGCAGCCCCAGCATTTT.